This T cell receptor beta chain was captured in a study of cytomegalovirus exposure and HLA in healthy donors. V was cut by 2 bases and J by 4 bases, with 6 bases left in between. The length of the CDR3 is 13 residues. The germline V gene has CDR1 SGHRS and CDR2 YFSETQ. Vbeta (60) and Jbeta (13) primers were used in the PCR. TCRdb's table, derived via immunoSEQ multiplex PCR, lists solely in-frame clones and lacks some. This sample yields some 200,000 clones, of which 70% are seen a single time; about 2.8% belongs to the top ten. The receptor's source is a man in his forties or fifties in good health and CMV-seropositive. The chain has TRBV5-1 and TRBJ2-2; D may be TRBD1 (5 bases). The sample comprised PBMCs. CDR3 sequence: CASSFDSTGELFF. The DNA of the CDR3 is TGCGCCAGCAGCTTCGACAGCACCGGGGAGCTGTTTTTT.